Listed below are T cell receptor beta chains from one sample, sequenced in a study of T and B cells in COVID-19 patients. MiXCR, applied by TCRdb to the multiplex PCR reads, yields one record per CDR3 protein. Of over a thousand distinct CDR3 sequences listed, roughly 27% were seen once; the top ten hold more than 65%. Sequenced: blood. Receptor source: a human donor with active COVID-19. CDR3s include the opening cysteine and the closing phenylalanine or tryptophan. The order of the fields is CDR3 length, clone size, V gene, J gene, D gene, CDR3 protein, CDR3 DNA. D genes are given only for firm matches. Part of the rows lack a size; the others show once, few, many or a class for expanded clones.

len: 15; abundance: .; v_gene: TRBV4-3; j_gene: TRBJ2-4; d_gene: TRBD2; CDR3aa: CASSQERSSGDIQYF; CDR3nt: TGTGCCAGCAGCCAAGAAAGGAGTAGCGGGGACATTCAGTACTTC
len: 13; abundance: .; v_gene: TRBV12-3/TRBV12-4; j_gene: TRBJ2-1; d_gene: .; CDR3aa: CASSTGLINEQFF; CDR3nt: TGTGCCAGCAGTACAGGACTCATTAATGAGCAGTTCTTC
len: 13; abundance: few; v_gene: TRBV19; j_gene: TRBJ1-2; d_gene: .; CDR3aa: CASSERRSYGYTF; CDR3nt: TGTGCCAGTAGTGAAAGGAGATCCTATGGCTACACCTTC
len: 14; abundance: .; v_gene: TRBV20-1; j_gene: TRBJ1-2; d_gene: TRBD1; CDR3aa: CSASRGTGNYGYTF; CDR3nt: TGCAGTGCCTCCAGAGGGACAGGGAACTATGGCTACACCTTC
len: 15; abundance: large; v_gene: TRBV29-1; j_gene: TRBJ2-5; d_gene: .; CDR3aa: CSGLGGTEGEETQYF; CDR3nt: TGCAGCGGACTTGGGGGCACCGAGGGCGAAGAGACCCAGTACTTC
len: 11; abundance: .; v_gene: TRBV19; j_gene: TRBJ1-1; d_gene: .; CDR3aa: CASKGSTEAFF; CDR3nt: TGTGCCAGTAAAGGGTCAACTGAAGCTTTCTTT
len: 15; abundance: .; v_gene: TRBV19; j_gene: TRBJ1-5; d_gene: .; CDR3aa: CASSPNGYSNQPQHF; CDR3nt: TGTGCCAGTAGCCCCAACGGTTATAGCAATCAGCCCCAGCATTTT
len: 13; abundance: medium-sized; v_gene: TRBV6-5; j_gene: TRBJ1-1; d_gene: .; CDR3aa: CASSAQENTEAFF; CDR3nt: TGTGCCAGCAGTGCACAGGAGAACACTGAAGCTTTCTTT
len: 15; abundance: .; v_gene: TRBV7-9; j_gene: TRBJ1-1; d_gene: .; CDR3aa: CASSLEGGANTEAFF; CDR3nt: TGTGCCAGCAGCCTTGAGGGGGGCGCGAACACTGAAGCTTTCTTT
len: 12; abundance: large; v_gene: TRBV29-1; j_gene: TRBJ2-5; d_gene: .; CDR3aa: CSGNRDRETQYF; CDR3nt: TGCAGCGGTAACAGGGATCGGGAGACCCAGTACTTC
len: 14; abundance: .; v_gene: TRBV4-1; j_gene: TRBJ2-2; d_gene: .; CDR3aa: CASSLREYTGELFF; CDR3nt: TGCGCCAGCAGCCTCAGGGAGTACACCGGGGAGCTGTTTTTT
len: 18; abundance: medium-sized; v_gene: TRBV6-5; j_gene: TRBJ2-3; d_gene: .; CDR3aa: CASSYSRVGRQITDTQYF; CDR3nt: TGTGCCAGCAGTTACTCGAGAGTCGGGCGGCAAATCACAGATACGCAGTATTTT
len: 16; abundance: once; v_gene: TRBV5-5; j_gene: TRBJ2-5; d_gene: TRBD2; CDR3aa: CASSLGSSGPQETQYF; CDR3nt: TGTGCCAGCAGCTTAGGTTCTAGCGGGCCGCAAGAGACCCAGTACTTC
len: 15; abundance: medium-sized; v_gene: TRBV19; j_gene: TRBJ2-5; d_gene: TRBD1; CDR3aa: CASSIGTTGVETQYF; CDR3nt: TGTGCCAGTAGTATCGGGACGACAGGGGTTGAGACCCAGTACTTC
len: 14; abundance: few; v_gene: TRBV7-7; j_gene: TRBJ2-1; d_gene: TRBD2; CDR3aa: CASSSGLARNEQFF; CDR3nt: TGTGCCAGCAGCTCCGGACTAGCGAGGAATGAGCAGTTCTTC
len: 15; abundance: medium-sized; v_gene: TRBV19; j_gene: TRBJ2-2; d_gene: .; CDR3aa: CASSIGGAGTGELFF; CDR3nt: TGTGCCAGTAGTATTGGGGGGGCCGGCACCGGGGAGCTGTTTTTT
len: 13; abundance: few; v_gene: TRBV7-9; j_gene: TRBJ2-1; d_gene: TRBD1; CDR3aa: CASSSGQSNEQFF; CDR3nt: TGTGCCAGCAGCTCGGGACAGAGCAATGAGCAGTTCTTC
len: 14; abundance: .; v_gene: TRBV5-3; j_gene: TRBJ2-3; d_gene: TRBD2; CDR3aa: CASSLAGGPYTQYF; CDR3nt: TGCGCCAGCAGCTTAGCGGGAGGGCCATATACGCAGTATTTT
len: 16; abundance: medium-sized; v_gene: TRBV18; j_gene: TRBJ2-7; d_gene: .; CDR3aa: CASSPPYAGGLYEQYF; CDR3nt: TGTGCCAGCTCACCACCATATGCCGGGGGCCTCTACGAGCAGTACTTC
len: 15; abundance: few; v_gene: TRBV6-2/TRBV6-3; j_gene: TRBJ2-1; d_gene: .; CDR3aa: CASSYRPGSYNEQFF; CDR3nt: TGTGCCAGCAGCTACCGTCCGGGATCATACAATGAGCAGTTCTTC
len: 11; abundance: few; v_gene: TRBV18; j_gene: TRBJ2-5; d_gene: .; CDR3aa: CASSPQETQYF; CDR3nt: TGTGCCAGCTCACCGCAAGAGACCCAGTACTTC
len: 17; abundance: once; v_gene: TRBV18; j_gene: TRBJ1-5; d_gene: .; CDR3aa: CASSRQAGAGSNQPQHF; CDR3nt: TGTGCCAGCTCTAGACAGGCAGGGGCGGGTAGCAATCAGCCCCAGCATTTT
len: 12; abundance: .; v_gene: TRBV12-3/TRBV12-4; j_gene: TRBJ2-7; d_gene: .; CDR3aa: CASSLEGVEQYF; CDR3nt: TGTGCCAGCAGTTTGGAGGGAGTGGAGCAGTACTTC
len: 16; abundance: medium-sized; v_gene: TRBV27; j_gene: TRBJ2-5; d_gene: .; CDR3aa: CASSLGRLGFRETQYF; CDR3nt: TGTGCCAGCAGTTTAGGGAGACTAGGCTTTAGGGAGACCCAGTACTTC
len: 16; abundance: .; v_gene: TRBV20-1; j_gene: TRBJ1-2; d_gene: .; CDR3aa: CSASLLGTENNYGYTF; CDR3nt: TGCAGTGCTAGCCTCTTAGGGACCGAGAACAACTATGGCTACACCTTC
len: 16; abundance: medium-sized; v_gene: TRBV19; j_gene: TRBJ1-5; d_gene: .; CDR3aa: CASSYSSLAYNQPQHF; CDR3nt: TGTGCCAGTAGCTACTCGTCCCTAGCATACAATCAGCCCCAGCATTTT
len: 14; abundance: .; v_gene: TRBV20-1; j_gene: TRBJ2-7; d_gene: TRBD1; CDR3aa: CSARSGTDSYEQYF; CDR3nt: TGCAGTGCTAGGTCCGGGACAGACTCCTACGAGCAGTACTTC
len: 14; abundance: few; v_gene: TRBV20-1; j_gene: TRBJ2-7; d_gene: TRBD1; CDR3aa: CSAPTTGARVEQYF; CDR3nt: TGCAGTGCTCCCACGACAGGGGCGCGGGTGGAGCAGTACTTC
len: 13; abundance: large; v_gene: TRBV7-9; j_gene: TRBJ2-5; d_gene: .; CDR3aa: CASRNYHQETQYF; CDR3nt: TGTGCCAGCAGGAACTATCACCAAGAGACCCAGTACTTC
len: 20; abundance: medium-sized; v_gene: TRBV18; j_gene: TRBJ2-2; d_gene: TRBD2; CDR3aa: CASSPLDVELAGDVTGELFF; CDR3nt: TGTGCCAGCTCACCACTAGATGTGGAACTAGCGGGAGATGTCACCGGGGAGCTGTTTTTT
len: 14; abundance: .; v_gene: TRBV29-1; j_gene: TRBJ1-4; d_gene: TRBD1; CDR3aa: CSGISWDRGSGLFF; CDR3nt: TGCAGCGGCATCTCTTGGGACAGGGGAAGCGGACTGTTTTTT
len: 14; abundance: .; v_gene: TRBV6-1; j_gene: TRBJ1-1; d_gene: TRBD1; CDR3aa: CASSRGRGLEEAFF; CDR3nt: TGTGCCAGCAGCCGGGGCAGGGGGCTGGAAGAAGCTTTCTTT
len: 18; abundance: large; v_gene: TRBV15; j_gene: TRBJ2-2; d_gene: .; CDR3aa: CATSSAIGGTLDTGELFF; CDR3nt: TGTGCCACCAGCAGCGCTATCGGTGGGACTTTGGACACCGGGGAGCTGTTTTTT